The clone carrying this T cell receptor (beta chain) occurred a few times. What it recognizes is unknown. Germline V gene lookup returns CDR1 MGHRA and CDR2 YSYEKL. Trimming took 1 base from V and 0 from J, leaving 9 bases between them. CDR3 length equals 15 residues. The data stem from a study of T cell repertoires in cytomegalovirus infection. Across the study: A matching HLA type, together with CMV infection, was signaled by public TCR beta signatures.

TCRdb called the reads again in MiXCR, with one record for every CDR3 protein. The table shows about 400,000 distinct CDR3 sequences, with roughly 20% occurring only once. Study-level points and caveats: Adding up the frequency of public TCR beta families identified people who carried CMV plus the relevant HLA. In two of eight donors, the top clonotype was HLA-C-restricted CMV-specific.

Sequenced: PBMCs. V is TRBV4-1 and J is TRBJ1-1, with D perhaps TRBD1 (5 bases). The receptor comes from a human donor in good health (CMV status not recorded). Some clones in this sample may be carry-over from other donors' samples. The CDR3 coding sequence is TGCGCCAGCAGCCAAGGGGGGTTCATGAACACTGAAGCTTTCTTT. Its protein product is CASSQGGFMNTEAFF.